The 6 T cell receptor beta chains in this list originate from one sample, sequenced in a study of tumor-infiltrating lymphocytes in primary liver carcinoma. Unsorted whole blood supplied the blood RNA, and germline DNA was isolated too. cDNA specific to TCR beta was made from 450 to 500 ng of total RNA, with a constant-region primer employed for priming. Three nested multiplex PCR rounds, a slightly modified ARM-PCR, produced the libraries for TCR beta. TRBV1-TRBV30 forward primers paired with a C-beta reverse primer drove the first two PCR rounds, about 10 cycles each. Each CDR3 protein gets one entry after TCRdb re-called the multiplex PCR reads with MiXCR. The sample includes about 200,000 distinct CDR3 sequences, roughly 61% of them seen just once. Sequencing used peripheral blood. Receptors were obtained from an older woman with primary liver carcinoma and hepatitis B virus infection.

The chain has TRBV7-9 and TRBJ2-5, with D possibly TRBD2 on 7 matching bases. This CDR3 is built from 13 residues. Trimming stripped 7 bases from V and 2 bases from J, with 11 bases between. The germline gives CDR1 SEHNR, CDR2 FQNEAQ (reference sequence). As DNA, the CDR3 is TGTGCCAGCAAACGGGGGGCGCAAGAGACCCAGTACTTC. Protein: CASKRGAQETQYF.

J is TRBJ1-1 and V is TRBV28; D call uncertain. The CDR3 sequence is 15 residues long. Germline assignment: CDR1 MDHEN and CDR2 SYDVKM. Trimming left V 7 bases short and J 1 base short, with 16 bases between. The DNA for the CDR3 is TGTGCCAGCACTTCTGCCCAGCCGGCGAACACTGAAGCTTTCTTT. It specifies CASTSAQPANTEAFF.

This clonotype was seen only a few times. As DNA, the CDR3 is TGTGCCGCTAATCCCGGGGCCCAACTTAATGAAAAACTGTTTTTT. Its protein is CAANPGAQLNEKLFF. The chain links TRBV30 to TRBJ1-4; TRBD1 might be the D (5 bases). This CDR3 has 15 residues. CDR1 is GTSNPN and CDR2 is SVGIG in the germline V gene (reference sequence). Trimming left V 8 bases short and J 4 bases short, with 20 bases between.

This clonotype was seen many times. V is TRBV11-2 and J is TRBJ1-6; D remains ambiguous. CDR3 length equals 16 residues. V was pared by 5 bases and J by 9 bases, with 20 bases between. Germline lookup yields CDR1 SGHAT and CDR2 FQNNGV. CDR3 residues: CASSPRRATNLSPLHF. For the CDR3, the DNA is TGTGCCAGCAGCCCGAGGCGGGCTACCAACCTTTCACCCCTCCACTTT.

To note about this clonotype: Compared with germline, one end of the junction differs, possibly owing to a read error. The chain recombines TRBV10-2 with TRBJ1-1; TRBD1 aligns across 7 bases. Germline V gene sequence: CDR1 WSHSY, CDR2 SAAADI. The CDR3 sequence is 13 residues long. In DNA form, the CDR3 reads TGCTCCAGCAGAAGGGGGCTGGGCACTGAAGCTTTCTTT. Its protein product is CSSRRGLGTEAFF.

J is TRBJ1-1 and V is TRBV5-1; perhaps TRBD1 as D (5 bases). The V gene's germline CDR1 is SGHRS and CDR2 YFSETQ. The CDR3 consists of 12 residues. V was shortened by 0 bases and J by 8 bases, with 8 bases between the two germline ends. CDR3 amino acids: CASSLGGEEAFF. In DNA form, the CDR3 reads TGCGCCAGCAGCTTGGGGGGGGAGGAAGCTTTCTTT.